The sequence of this T cell receptor (beta chain) was determined in a study of CD8+ T cells in alopecia areata. For the study at large: Tofacitinib was given for 6 to 18 months, then stopped for 6 months.

Points on this clone: The antigen is not known.

Investigators isolated RNA and reverse transcribed it into cDNA to act as the sequencing template. Sequencing was performed with immunoSEQ multiplex PCR; in TCRdb, only in-frame clones are kept and a portion is missing. The data contain about 150,000 clones, under 70% of them seen just once; the ten biggest clones take up 0.75% to 0.95%. The treatment: oral pan-JAK inhibitor, 5-10 mg twice daily. Alopecia areata patients provided lesional scalp punch biopsies and peripheral blood, both collected for the study. Sorting of CD4+ and CD8+ T cells was performed on PBMCs. Findings and limits, study-wide: More clonal than normal scalp was lesional scalp, particularly alopecia totalis/universalis.

Sequenced here: CD4+ T cells sorted from blood, sampled at week 4, from a patient treated with tofacitinib. This sequence was found in a human donor with alopecia areata.

CDR3 protein: CAWRDRGEAFF. CDR3 nucleotide sequence: TGTGCCTGGAGGGACAGGGGAGAAGCTTTCTTT. The chain employs TRBV30 and TRBJ1-1, with 9 bases identical to TRBD1. Germline loops: CDR1 GTSNPN, CDR2 SVGIG (reference sequence). This CDR3 spans 11 amino acids. The V segment lost 3 bases and the J segment 8 bases; nucleotides outside the gene matches: 1.